What follows describes a single T cell receptor (beta chain). The antigen remains unidentified. V was trimmed by 6 bases and J by 4 bases, leaving 12 bases between them. CDR1 and CDR2 (germline): ENHRY, SYGVKD. The CDR3 consists of 13 residues. People who had autoimmune disease history or systemic immunosuppression were excluded. Clones were read by immunoSEQ multiplex PCR, and TCRdb kept only the in-frame ones, dropping some. The sample has about 73,000 clones, approximately 90% seen once. The data belong to a study of OX40 agonist ivuxolimab in advanced cancers. Study-wide findings and caveats: Normalized T-cell clonal expansion was also low in some nonresponders. Antigen specificity remained undetermined for the expanded peripheral T cells.

The sample consisted of CD4+ or CD8+ T cells sorted from blood, taken in a trial of the OX40 agonist ivuxolimab. This receptor was identified in an adult with an advanced solid tumor such as melanoma, head and neck, liver or kidney cancer. The V call is TRBV10-3, the J call TRBJ2-5, with D tentatively TRBD2 (5 bases). For the CDR3, the DNA is TGTGCCATCAGCGAGGACTCGCCAGAGACCCAGTACTTC. It codes for CAISEDSPETQYF.